These T cell receptor beta chains were read from a single sample in a study of chemoradiotherapy in HPV16-positive cancers. Produced via immunoSEQ multiplex PCR; TCRdb's table is partial and in-frame only. The data show about 14,000 clones, roughly nine tenths seen once. This sample comprised tumor tissue, obtained from a patient who underwent chemoradiotherapy. These receptor sequences come from a human donor with HPV-associated anogenital cancer. The CDR3 runs from the conserved cysteine through the conserved F or W. D genes are given only for firm matches. The size entry is marked missing in some rows and otherwise reads once, few, many or a size class.

J gene,D gene,CDR3 length,V gene,clone size,CDR3 DNA,CDR3 protein
TRBJ1-1,.,15,TRBV19,.,TGTGCCAGTAGTATAAAGGCGGTACCGGGCACTGAAGCTTTCTTT,CASSIKAVPGTEAFF
TRBJ2-7,.,13,TRBV5-1,.,TGCGCCAGCAGCTTGAACGGAGAGTACGAGCAGTACTTC,CASSLNGEYEQYF
TRBJ2-7,.,14,TRBV10-2,.,TGCGCCAGCAGTGTGGGATCACAGAGCTACGAGCAGTACTTC,CASSVGSQSYEQYF
TRBJ1-3,.,13,TRBV27,.,TGTGCCAGCAGTTCTCAGGGAGGAAACACCATATATTTT,CASSSQGGNTIYF
TRBJ1-4,TRBD1,14,TRBV11-1,.,TGTGCCAGCAGCTCAAACCGGGACAGCGAAAAACTGTTTTTT,CASSSNRDSEKLFF
TRBJ2-7,.,14,TRBV5-6,.,TGTGCCAGCAGCTCCGAGTGGCTGTCCTACGAGCAGTACTTC,CASSSEWLSYEQYF
TRBJ1-1,TRBD1,16,TRBV7-7,.,TGTGCTAGCACCCCGGGACAGGACCTGATGAACACTGAAGCTTTCTTT,CASTPGQDLMNTEAFF
TRBJ1-1,.,13,TRBV2,.,TGTGCCAGCAGTTACAGGGTAGACACTGAAGCTTTCTTT,CASSYRVDTEAFF
TRBJ2-3,.,13,TRBV7-9,.,TGTGCCAGCAGCTTCAAGGAGGTGGATACGCAGTATTTT,CASSFKEVDTQYF
TRBJ2-5,TRBD2,14,TRBV5-4,.,TGTGCCAGCAGCTTAGCGGGAGTACAAGAGACCCAGTACTTC,CASSLAGVQETQYF
TRBJ2-1,TRBD1,15,TRBV5-5,.,TGTGCCAGCAGCGCCAAGACAGGGGCCGGCAATGAGCAGTTCTTC,CASSAKTGAGNEQFF
TRBJ2-1,TRBD1,15,TRBV6-5,.,TGTGCCAGCAGGGGCCGGACAGGGGATGGCAATGAGCAGTTCTTC,CASRGRTGDGNEQFF
TRBJ1-1,TRBD1,12,TRBV27,.,TGTGCCAGCAGTTCCCGGGACAGGGGAACTTTCTTT,CASSSRDRGTFF
TRBJ1-1,.,13,TRBV18,.,TGTGCCAGCTCGCGAACCTTGGGGACTGAAGCTTTCTTT,CASSRTLGTEAFF
TRBJ1-2,.,14,TRBV6-1,.,TGTGCCAGCAGTGAATTAGAAGTCGGCGGAGGGTACACCTTC,CASSELEVGGGYTF
TRBJ2-5,.,13,TRBV5-1,.,TGCGCCAGCAGCCCGACGGCCCAAGAGACCCAGTACTTC,CASSPTAQETQYF
TRBJ1-3,.,17,TRBV19,few,TGTGCCAGTAGTATAGAAGGGCGGAGAATCTCTGGAAACACCATATATTTT,CASSIEGRRISGNTIYF
TRBJ2-1,TRBD1,14,TRBV2,once,TGTGCCAGCGGTGAGGGGGCCCGGAGAGATGAGCAGTTCTTC,CASGEGARRDEQFF
TRBJ2-1,.,12,TRBV5-4,.,TGTGCCAGCAGCTTGGCCTCCAATGAGCAGTTCTTC,CASSLASNEQFF
TRBJ2-1,TRBD2,16,TRBV6-1,once,TGTGCCAGCAGTGTTTGGGGGGGATCCTCCTACAATGAGCAGTTCTTC,CASSVWGGSSYNEQFF
TRBJ1-6,.,15,TRBV7-9,.,TGTGCCAGCAGTTCCGACAGCTCCTATAATTCACCCCTCCACTTT,CASSSDSSYNSPLHF
TRBJ2-1,.,14,TRBV4-1,.,TGCGCCAGCAGCCAAGATGGGTCGGACAATGAGCAGTTCTTC,CASSQDGSDNEQFF
TRBJ2-3,.,16,TRBV19,.,TGTGCCAGTAGTATGCCCACCGGGAGTAGCACAGATACGCAGTATTTT,CASSMPTGSSTDTQYF